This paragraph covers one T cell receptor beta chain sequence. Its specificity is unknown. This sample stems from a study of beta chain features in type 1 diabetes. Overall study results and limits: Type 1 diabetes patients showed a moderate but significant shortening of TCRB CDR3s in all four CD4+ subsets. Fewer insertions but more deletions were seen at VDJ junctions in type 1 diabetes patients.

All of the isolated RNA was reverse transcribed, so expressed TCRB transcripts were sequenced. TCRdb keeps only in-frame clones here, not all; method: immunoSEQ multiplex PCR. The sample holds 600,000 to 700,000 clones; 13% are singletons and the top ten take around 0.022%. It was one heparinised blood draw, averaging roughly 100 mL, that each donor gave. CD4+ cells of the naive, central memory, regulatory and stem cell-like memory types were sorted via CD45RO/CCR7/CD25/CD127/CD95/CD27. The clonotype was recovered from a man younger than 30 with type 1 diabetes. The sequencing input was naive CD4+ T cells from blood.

The CDR3 reads CASRSEEKQYF. In nucleotides, the CDR3 is TGTGCCAGTAGAAGTGAAGAGAAGCAGTACTTC. This sequence joins TRBV19 and TRBJ2-7; D not resolved. Trimming removed 6 bases from V and 8 bases from J, with 11 bases in between. Germline CDR1 is LNHDA and CDR2 is SQIVND (reference sequence). The CDR3 sequence is 11 residues long.